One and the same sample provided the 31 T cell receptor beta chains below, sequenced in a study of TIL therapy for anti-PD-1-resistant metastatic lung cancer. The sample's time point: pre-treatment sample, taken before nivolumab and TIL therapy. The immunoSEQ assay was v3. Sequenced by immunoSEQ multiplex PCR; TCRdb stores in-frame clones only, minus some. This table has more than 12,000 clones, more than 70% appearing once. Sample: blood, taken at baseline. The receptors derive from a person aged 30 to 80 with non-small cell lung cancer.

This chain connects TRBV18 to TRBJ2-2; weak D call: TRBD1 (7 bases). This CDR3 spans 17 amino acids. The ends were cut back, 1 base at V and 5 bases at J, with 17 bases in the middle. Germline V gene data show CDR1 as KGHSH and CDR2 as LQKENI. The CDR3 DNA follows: TGTGCCAGCTCACCACTTTCGCGGGACAGCGCAACCGGGGAGCTGTTTTTT. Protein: CASSPLSRDSATGELFF.

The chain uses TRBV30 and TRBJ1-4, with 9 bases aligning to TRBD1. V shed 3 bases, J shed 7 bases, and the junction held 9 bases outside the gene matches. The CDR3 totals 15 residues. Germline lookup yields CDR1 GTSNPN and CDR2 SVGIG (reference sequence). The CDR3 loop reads CAWSVGQGRGEKLFF. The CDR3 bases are TGTGCCTGGAGCGTTGGACAGGGGCGAGGTGAAAAACTGTTTTTT.

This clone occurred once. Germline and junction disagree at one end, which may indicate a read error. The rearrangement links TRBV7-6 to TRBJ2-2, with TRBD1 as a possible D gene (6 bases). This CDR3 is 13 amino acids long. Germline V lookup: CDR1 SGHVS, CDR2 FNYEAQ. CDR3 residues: CASSDRWTGEPFF. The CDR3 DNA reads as TGTGCCAGCAGCGACAGGTGGACCGGGGAGCCGTTTTTT.

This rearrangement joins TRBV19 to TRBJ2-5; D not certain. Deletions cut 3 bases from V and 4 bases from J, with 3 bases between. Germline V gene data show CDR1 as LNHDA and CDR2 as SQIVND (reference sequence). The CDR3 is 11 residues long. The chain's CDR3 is CASSIRETQYF. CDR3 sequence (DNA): TGTGCCAGTAGTATTCGAGAGACCCAGTACTTC.

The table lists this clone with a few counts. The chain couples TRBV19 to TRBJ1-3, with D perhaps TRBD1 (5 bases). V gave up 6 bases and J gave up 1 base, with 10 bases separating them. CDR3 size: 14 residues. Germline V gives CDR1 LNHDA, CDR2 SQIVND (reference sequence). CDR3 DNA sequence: TGTGCCAGTAGCAAAGGGGATTCTGGAAACACCATATATTTT. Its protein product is CASSKGDSGNTIYF.

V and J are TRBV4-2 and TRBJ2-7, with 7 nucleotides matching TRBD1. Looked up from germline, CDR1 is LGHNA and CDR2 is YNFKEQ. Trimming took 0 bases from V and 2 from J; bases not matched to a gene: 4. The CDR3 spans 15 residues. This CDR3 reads CASSQDMGTAYEQYF. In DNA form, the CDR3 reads TGTGCCAGCAGCCAAGATATGGGGACAGCCTACGAGCAGTACTTC.

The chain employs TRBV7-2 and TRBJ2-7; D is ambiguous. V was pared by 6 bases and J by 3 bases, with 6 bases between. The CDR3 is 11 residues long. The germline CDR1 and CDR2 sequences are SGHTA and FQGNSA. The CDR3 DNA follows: TGTGCCAGCAGATCTTACTACGAGCAGTACTTC. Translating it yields CASRSYYEQYF.

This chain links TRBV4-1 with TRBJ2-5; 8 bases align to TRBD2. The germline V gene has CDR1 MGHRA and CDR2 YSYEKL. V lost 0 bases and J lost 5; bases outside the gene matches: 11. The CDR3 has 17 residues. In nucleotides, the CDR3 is TGCGCCAGCAGCCAAGATGGACTAGCTGTGTTTGTGGAGACCCAGTACTTC. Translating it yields CASSQDGLAVFVETQYF.

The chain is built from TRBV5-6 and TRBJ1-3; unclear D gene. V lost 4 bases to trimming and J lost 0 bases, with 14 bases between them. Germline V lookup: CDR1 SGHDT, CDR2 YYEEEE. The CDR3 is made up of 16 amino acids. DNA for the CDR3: TGTGCCAGCAGCCTGGCGATACTCAGCTCTGGAAACACCATATATTTT. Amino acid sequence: CASSLAILSSGNTIYF. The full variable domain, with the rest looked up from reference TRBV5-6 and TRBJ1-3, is DAGVTQSPTHLIKTRGQQVTLRCSPKSGHDTVSWYQQALGQGPQFIFQYYEEEERQRGNFPDRFSGHQFPNYSSELNVNALLLGDSALYLCASSLAILSSGNTIYFGEGSWLTVV.

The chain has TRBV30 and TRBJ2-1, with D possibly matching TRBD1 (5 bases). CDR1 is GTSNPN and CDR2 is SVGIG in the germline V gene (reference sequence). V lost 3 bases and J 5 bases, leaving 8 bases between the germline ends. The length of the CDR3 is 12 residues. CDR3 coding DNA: TGTGCCTGGAGAGACAGACACAATGAGCAGTTCTTC. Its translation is CAWRDRHNEQFF.

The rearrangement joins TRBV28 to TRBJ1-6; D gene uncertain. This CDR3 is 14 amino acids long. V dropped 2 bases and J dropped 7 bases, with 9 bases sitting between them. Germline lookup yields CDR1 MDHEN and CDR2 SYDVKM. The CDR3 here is CASSLGQTNSPLHF. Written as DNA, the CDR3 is TGTGCCAGCAGTTTAGGGCAGACGAATTCACCCCTCCACTTT.

The CDR3 DNA sequence: TGTGCCACCAGCAGACGACAGGATCCCTACAATGAGCAGTTCTTC. It codes for CATSRRQDPYNEQFF. The chain employs TRBV15 and TRBJ2-1; D possibly corresponds to TRBD1 (6 bases). With 2 bases removed from V and 2 bases from J, the gap between germline ends came to 10 bases. Germline V gene lookup returns CDR1 LNHNV and CDR2 YYDKDF (reference sequence). The CDR3 extends over 15 amino acids.

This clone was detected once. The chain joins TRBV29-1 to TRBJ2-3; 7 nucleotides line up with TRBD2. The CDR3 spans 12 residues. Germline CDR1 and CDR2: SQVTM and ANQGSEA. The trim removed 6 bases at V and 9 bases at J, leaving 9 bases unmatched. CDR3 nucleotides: TGCAGCGTCAAGCGGGATCTAAGCACGCAGTATTTT. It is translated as CSVKRDLSTQYF.

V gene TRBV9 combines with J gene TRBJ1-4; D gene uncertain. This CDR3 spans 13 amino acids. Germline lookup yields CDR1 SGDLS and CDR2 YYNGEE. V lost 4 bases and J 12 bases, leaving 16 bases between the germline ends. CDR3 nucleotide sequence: TGTGCCAGCAGCCGACTGGCGAAGGGTGAACTGTTTTTT. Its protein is CASSRLAKGELFF.

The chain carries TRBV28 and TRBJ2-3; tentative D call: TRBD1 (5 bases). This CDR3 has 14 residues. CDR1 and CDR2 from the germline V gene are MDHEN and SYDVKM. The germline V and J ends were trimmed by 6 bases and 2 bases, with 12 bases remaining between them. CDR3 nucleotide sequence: TGTGCCAGCAGGCCCACAGGCCTCACAGATACGCAGTATTTT. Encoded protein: CASRPTGLTDTQYF.

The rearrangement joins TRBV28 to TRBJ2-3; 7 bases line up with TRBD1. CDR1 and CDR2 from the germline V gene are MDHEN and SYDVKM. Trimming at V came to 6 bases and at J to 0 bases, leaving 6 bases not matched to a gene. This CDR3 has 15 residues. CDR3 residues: CASRPWTGSTDTQYF. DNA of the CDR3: TGTGCCAGCAGACCCTGGACAGGAAGCACAGATACGCAGTATTTT. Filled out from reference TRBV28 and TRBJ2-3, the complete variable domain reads DVKVTQSSRYLVKRTGEKVFLECVQDMDHENMFWYRQDPGLGLRLIYFSYDVKMKEKGDIPEGYSVSREKKERFSLILESASTNQTSMYLCASRPWTGSTDTQYFGPGTRLTVL.

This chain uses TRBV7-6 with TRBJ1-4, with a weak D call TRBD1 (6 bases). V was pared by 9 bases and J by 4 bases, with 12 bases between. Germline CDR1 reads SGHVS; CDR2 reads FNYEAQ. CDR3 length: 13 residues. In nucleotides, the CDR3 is TGTGCCAGTGCCGGGGGCCTTAATGAAAAACTGTTTTTT. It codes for CASAGGLNEKLFF.

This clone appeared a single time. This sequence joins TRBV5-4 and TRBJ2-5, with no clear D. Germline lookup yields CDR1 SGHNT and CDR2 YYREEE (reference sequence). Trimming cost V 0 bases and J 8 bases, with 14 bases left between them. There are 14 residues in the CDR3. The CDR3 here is CASSLDPPKFTQYF. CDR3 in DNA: TGTGCCAGCAGCTTGGACCCCCCTAAGTTTACCCAGTACTTC.

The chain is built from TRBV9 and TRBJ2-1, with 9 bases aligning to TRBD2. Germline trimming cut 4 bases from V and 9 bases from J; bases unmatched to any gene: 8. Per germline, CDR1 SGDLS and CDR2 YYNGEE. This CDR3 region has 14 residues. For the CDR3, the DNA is TGTGCCAGCAGCACGGCGGGAGGGCCCCGTGAGCAGTTCTTC. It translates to CASSTAGGPREQFF.

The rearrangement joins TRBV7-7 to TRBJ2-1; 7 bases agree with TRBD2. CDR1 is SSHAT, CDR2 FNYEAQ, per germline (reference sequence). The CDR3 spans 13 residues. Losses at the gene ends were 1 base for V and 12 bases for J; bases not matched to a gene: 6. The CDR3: CASSLVIWTRQFF. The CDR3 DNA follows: TGTGCCAGCAGCTTAGTTATTTGGACTAGGCAGTTCTTC.

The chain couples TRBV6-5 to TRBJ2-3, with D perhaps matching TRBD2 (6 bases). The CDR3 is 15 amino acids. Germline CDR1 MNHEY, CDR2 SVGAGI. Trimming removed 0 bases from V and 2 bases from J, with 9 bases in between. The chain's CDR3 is CASSYSGLLTDTQYF. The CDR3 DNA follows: TGTGCCAGCAGTTACTCGGGACTCCTCACAGATACGCAGTATTTT.

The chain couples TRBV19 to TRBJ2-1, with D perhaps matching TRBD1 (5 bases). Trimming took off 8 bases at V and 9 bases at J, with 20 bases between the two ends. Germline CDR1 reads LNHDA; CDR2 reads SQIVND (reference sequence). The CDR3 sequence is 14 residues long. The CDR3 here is CASEQVIAKGEQFF. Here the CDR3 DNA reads TGTGCCAGTGAACAGGTCATCGCGAAGGGTGAGCAGTTCTTC. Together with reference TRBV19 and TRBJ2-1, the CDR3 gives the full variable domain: DGGITQSPKYLFRKEGQNVTLSCEQNLNHDAMYWYRQDPGQGLRLIYYSQIVNDFQKGDIAEGYSVSREKKESFPLTVTSAQKNPTAFYLCASEQVIAKGEQFFGPGTRLTVL.

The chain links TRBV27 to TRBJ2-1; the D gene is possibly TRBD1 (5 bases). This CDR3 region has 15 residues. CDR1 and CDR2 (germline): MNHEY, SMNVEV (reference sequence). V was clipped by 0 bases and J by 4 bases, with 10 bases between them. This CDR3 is CASSLSGQKYNEQFF. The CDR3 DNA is TGTGCCAGCAGTTTATCGGGGCAAAAATACAATGAGCAGTTCTTC.

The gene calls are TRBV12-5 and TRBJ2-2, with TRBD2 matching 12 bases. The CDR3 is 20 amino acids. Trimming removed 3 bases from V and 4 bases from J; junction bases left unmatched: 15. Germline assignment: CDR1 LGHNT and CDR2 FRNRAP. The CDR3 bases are TGTGCTAGTGGTTTACCCGCCCGACTAGCGGGAGCTCGGGGCACCGGGGAGCTGTTTTTT. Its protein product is CASGLPARLAGARGTGELFF.

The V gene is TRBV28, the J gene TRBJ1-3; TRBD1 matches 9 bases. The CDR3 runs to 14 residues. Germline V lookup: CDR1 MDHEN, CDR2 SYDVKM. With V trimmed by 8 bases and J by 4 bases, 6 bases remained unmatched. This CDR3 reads CASQRDRVGNTIYF. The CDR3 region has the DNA TGTGCCAGCCAACGGGACAGGGTGGGAAACACCATATATTTT.

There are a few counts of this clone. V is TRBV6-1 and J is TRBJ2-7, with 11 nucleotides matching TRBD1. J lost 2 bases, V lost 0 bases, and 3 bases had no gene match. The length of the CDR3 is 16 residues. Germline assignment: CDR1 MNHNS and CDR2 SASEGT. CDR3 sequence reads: CASSEAGGQGAYEQYV. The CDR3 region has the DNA TGTGCCAGCAGTGAAGCTGGGGGACAGGGGGCCTACGAGCAGTACGTC.

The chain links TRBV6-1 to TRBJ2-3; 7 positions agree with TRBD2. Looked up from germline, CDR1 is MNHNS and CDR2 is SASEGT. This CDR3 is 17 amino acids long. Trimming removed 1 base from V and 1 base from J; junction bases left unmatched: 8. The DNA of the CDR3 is TGTGCCAGCAGTGAAGACCCGACTAGCCCACGCACAGATACGCAGTATTTT. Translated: CASSEDPTSPRTDTQYF.

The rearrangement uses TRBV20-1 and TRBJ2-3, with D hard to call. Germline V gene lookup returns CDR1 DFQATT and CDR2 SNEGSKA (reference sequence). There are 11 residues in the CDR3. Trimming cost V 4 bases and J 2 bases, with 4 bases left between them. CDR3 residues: CSAINTDTQYF. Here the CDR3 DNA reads TGCAGTGCTATCAACACAGATACGCAGTATTTT.

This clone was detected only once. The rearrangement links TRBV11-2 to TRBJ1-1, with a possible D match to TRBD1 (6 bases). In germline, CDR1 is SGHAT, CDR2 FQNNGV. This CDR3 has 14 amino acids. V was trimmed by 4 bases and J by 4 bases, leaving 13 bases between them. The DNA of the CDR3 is TGTGCCAGCAGCTCCTTCTTAGGGGGCACTGAAGCTTTCTTT. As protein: CASSSFLGGTEAFF.

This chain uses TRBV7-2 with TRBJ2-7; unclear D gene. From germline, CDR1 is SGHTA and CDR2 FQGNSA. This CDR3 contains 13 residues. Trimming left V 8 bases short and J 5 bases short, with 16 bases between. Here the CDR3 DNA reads TGTGCCAGCCGCAGACCCTCAGGCCACGAGCAGTACTTC. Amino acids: CASRRPSGHEQYF.

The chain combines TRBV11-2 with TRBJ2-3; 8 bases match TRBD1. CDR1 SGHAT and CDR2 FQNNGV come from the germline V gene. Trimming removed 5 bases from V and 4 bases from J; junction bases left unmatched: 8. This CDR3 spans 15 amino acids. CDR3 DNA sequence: TGTGCCAGCAGCCCCCAGGGGGCGCGGGCAGATACGCAGTATTTT. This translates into CASSPQGARADTQYF.